This entry lists 26 T cell receptor beta chains sequenced from one sample in a study of blood T cell repertoires in COVID-19 (dated by TCRdb to 2020 to 2021). The protocol used for the library was the immunoSEQ multiplex PCR assay. The clones in this table, taken by TCRdb from immuneACCESS, are in-frame only. Not every clone is retained; where verified, under half of the shortfall comes from an unresolved V gene, and the cause of the rest is unknown. Counted in this sample were about 86,000 clones; roughly 86% of them appeared once. The biggest ten clones account for approximately 1.2% of the sample. Sequencing was performed on peripheral blood. All receptors come from a woman over 75 with acute or convalescent COVID-19.

This rearrangement joins TRBV5-1 to TRBJ1-1; TRBD1 aligns across 10 bases. The V segment lost 4 bases and the J segment 0 bases; nucleotides outside the gene matches: 6. The CDR3 covers 16 residues. Germline values: CDR1 SGHRS, CDR2 YFSETQ. The CDR3: CASSPTGGRMNTEAFF. CDR3 nucleotides: TGCGCCAGCAGCCCGACAGGGGGCCGGATGAACACTGAAGCTTTCTTT.

This clone showed up just once. DNA of the CDR3: TGTGCCAGCCTTGATTTGGGACAGGGGATAGACGAGCAGTACTTC. Translation gives CASLDLGQGIDEQYF. The rearrangement links TRBV2 to TRBJ2-7, with 10 bases that match TRBD1. This CDR3 contains 15 residues. J was trimmed by 5 bases and V by 8 bases; bases with no gene match: 12. CDR1 and CDR2 (germline): SNHLY, FYNNEI.

The V gene is TRBV6-5, the J gene TRBJ1-2; D call uncertain. The CDR3 totals 12 residues. Germline V gene data show CDR1 as MNHEY and CDR2 as SVGAGI. V lost 6 bases and J lost 7, with 12 bases in between. The CDR3, as DNA: TGTGCCAGCAGAATGGGCGAGGGTGGCTACACCTTC. It specifies CASRMGEGGYTF.

The chain couples TRBV10-2 to TRBJ2-2, with a weak D call TRBD2 (5 bases). There are 14 residues in the CDR3. CDR1 is WSHSY, CDR2 SAAADI, per germline. V gave up 9 bases and J gave up 4 bases, with 15 bases separating them. CDR3 amino acids: CASLLSGSTGELFF. The CDR3 DNA is TGCGCCAGTCTCTTAAGTGGGAGCACCGGGGAGCTGTTTTTT.

The chain joins TRBV27 to TRBJ2-2; D is perhaps TRBD2 (5 bases). This CDR3 has 15 amino acids. Trimming removed 0 bases from V and 6 bases from J, with 11 bases in between. Germline CDR1 reads MNHEY; CDR2 reads SMNVEV (reference sequence). The CDR3 region is CASSLSNLASGELFF. DNA of the CDR3: TGTGCCAGCAGTTTATCGAATCTAGCTTCCGGGGAGCTGTTTTTT.

The rearrangement links TRBV10-2 to TRBJ1-3; 8 positions agree with TRBD1. CDR1 WSHSY and CDR2 SAAADI come from the germline V gene. Unmatched junction bases numbered 10, after V lost 1 base and J lost 8 bases. CDR3 length equals 16 residues. The CDR3 is CASSEWTGPVGDTIYF. CDR3 sequence (DNA): TGCGCCAGCAGTGAGTGGACAGGGCCAGTAGGGGACACCATATATTTT.

About this clone itself: Distinct nucleotide sequences in the sample also encode this CDR3. The chain links TRBV6-1 to TRBJ1-1; 8 nucleotides match TRBD1. The germline CDR1 and CDR2 sequences are MNHNS and SASEGT. J was trimmed by 1 base and V by 3 bases; bases with no gene match: 1. The CDR3 totals 14 residues. The CDR3 loop is CASSEGQANTEAFF. Written as DNA, the CDR3 is TGTGCCAGCAGTGAGGGACAGGCGAACACTGAAGCTTTCTTT.

This chain links TRBV10-3 with TRBJ1-2, with D perhaps TRBD1 (6 bases). From germline, CDR1 is ENHRY and CDR2 SYGVKD. The CDR3 length is 13 residues. The V and J ends lost 6 bases and 6 bases respectively, with 14 bases between them. The CDR3, as DNA: TGTGCCATCAGAGTACAGGGTGGCGATGGCTACACCTTC. Residues: CAIRVQGGDGYTF.

This sequence joins TRBV6-2 or TRBV6-3 and TRBJ2-7; tentative D call: TRBD2 (5 bases). CDR1 MNHEY and CDR2 SVGEGT come from the germline V gene. The CDR3 runs 12 residues. With 9 bases removed from V and 7 bases from J, the gap between germline ends came to 16 bases. CDR3 coding DNA: TGTGCCAGTAGCGTCCGGGTGAGGGAGCAGTACTTC. Amino acid sequence: CASSVRVREQYF.

This chain uses TRBV6-5 with TRBJ1-2, with 7 positions matching TRBD1. This CDR3 has 13 amino acids. Germline V gene data show CDR1 as MNHEY and CDR2 as SVGAGI. The trim removed 6 bases at V and 6 bases at J, leaving 7 bases unmatched. CDR3 in amino acids: CASSYTGVNGYTF. In DNA, the CDR3 is TGTGCCAGCAGCTACACAGGGGTAAATGGCTACACCTTC.

The rearrangement uses TRBV19 and TRBJ1-2, with D possibly being TRBD1 (6 bases). Germline V gene lookup returns CDR1 LNHDA and CDR2 SQIVND (reference sequence). Trimming left V 5 bases short and J 3 bases short, with 16 bases between. The CDR3 length is 15 residues. CDR3 sequence: CASSPRRGHYYGYTF. CDR3 DNA: TGTGCCAGTAGTCCCCGCCGGGGACACTACTATGGCTACACCTTC.

The table lists this clone with a count of one. This chain joins TRBV13 and TRBJ2-1; no clear D gene. The germline CDR1 and CDR2 sequences are PRHDT and FYEKMQ (reference sequence). The V end was cut by 4 bases, the J end by 7 bases, with 17 bases between. The CDR3 length is 15 residues. This CDR3 is CASSSSSRLRNEQFF. In DNA form, the CDR3 reads TGTGCCAGCAGCTCTTCTTCCCGACTGAGGAATGAGCAGTTCTTC.

The CDR3 spells CATSRIRGTSEETQYF. The CDR3 DNA is TGTGCCACCAGCAGGATCCGGGGAACCTCGGAAGAGACCCAGTACTTC. The J gene is TRBJ2-5, the V gene TRBV15, with D perhaps matching TRBD2 (5 bases). The CDR3 is 16 amino acids. V was pared by 3 bases and J by 3 bases, with 17 bases between. The V gene's germline CDR1 is LNHNV and CDR2 YYDKDF (reference sequence).

This clone came up once. Other DNA variants within this sample encode the same CDR3. The chain combines TRBV4-1 with TRBJ2-1, with D uncertain. This CDR3 is 12 amino acids long. Germline lookup yields CDR1 MGHRA and CDR2 YSYEKL. V was shortened by 0 bases and J by 9 bases, with 6 bases between the two germline ends. The CDR3 protein is CASSQDIGEQFF. The CDR3 DNA sequence: TGCGCCAGCAGCCAAGATATCGGTGAGCAGTTCTTC.

The chain uses TRBV19 and TRBJ1-1, with D unclear. The CDR3 has 14 amino acids. Trimming took off 7 bases at V and 1 base at J, with 13 bases between the two ends. Germline loops: CDR1 LNHDA, CDR2 SQIVND (reference sequence). The CDR3, as DNA: TGTGCCAGTACCGCTCTTTCAGGGAACACTGAAGCTTTCTTT. Translating gives CASTALSGNTEAFF.

The chain is built from TRBV5-6 and TRBJ1-1; TRBD1 matches 11 bases. V trimming: 4 bases; J trimming: 5 bases; junction bases outside the gene matches: 10. Germline CDR1 reads SGHDT; CDR2 reads YYEEEE. This CDR3 comprises 16 residues. CDR3 DNA sequence: TGTGCCAGCAGCCCGGACAGGGGGCGATCTGATACTGAAGCTTTCTTT. Translated: CASSPDRGRSDTEAFF.

The chain carries TRBV27 and TRBJ2-2; D may be TRBD1 (6 bases). Between the trimmed V and J ends, which lost 5 bases and 0 bases, there was a span of 19 bases. CDR1 is MNHEY and CDR2 is SMNVEV in the germline V gene (reference sequence). The CDR3 is made up of 18 amino acids. CDR3 in DNA: TGTGCCAGCAGTACGGCACAGGGACGCGCTACGAACACCGGGGAGCTGTTTTTT. Its translation: CASSTAQGRATNTGELFF.

This clone was counted a few times. The rearrangement uses TRBV7-2 and TRBJ1-6; the D gene is possibly TRBD1 (5 bases). This CDR3 has 14 amino acids. Germline V gene data show CDR1 as SGHTA and CDR2 as FQGNSA. Trimming removed 1 base from V and 9 bases from J, with 10 bases in between. The CDR3 DNA reads TGTGCCAGCAGCTTAGGGGTCGGGGGTTCACCCCTCCACTTT. Its protein product is CASSLGVGGSPLHF.

The CDR3 here is CASSFHGTRGNSGANVLTF. The CDR3 DNA reads as TGCGCCAGCAGCTTTCATGGGACAAGGGGAAACTCTGGGGCCAACGTCCTGACTTTC. V gene TRBV5-1 combines with J gene TRBJ2-6; weak D call: TRBD1 (6 bases). V shed 2 bases and J shed 0 bases, with 18 bases lying between them. Looked up from germline, CDR1 is SGHRS and CDR2 is YFSETQ. The length of the CDR3 is 19 residues. The full variable domain, in which reference TRBV5-1 and TRBJ2-6 provide the parts outside the CDR3, is KAGVTQTPRYLIKTRGQQVTLSCSPISGHRSVSWYQQTPGQGLQFLFEYFSETQRNKGNFPGRFSGRQFSNSRSEMNVSTLELGDSALYLCASSFHGTRGNSGANVLTFGAGSRLTVL.

The V and J genes are TRBV10-1 and TRBJ2-1; D might be TRBD1 (6 bases). The germline gives CDR1 WNHNN, CDR2 SYGVQD (reference sequence). The CDR3 length is 17 residues. V was trimmed by 5 bases and J by 1 base, leaving 18 bases between them. In DNA form, the CDR3 reads TGCGCCAGCAGTCCCTCGAGGGGGAGTGAATCCTACAATGAGCAGTTCTTC. It is translated as CASSPSRGSESYNEQFF.

This chain uses TRBV19 with TRBJ2-1; D remains unclear. V was cut by 2 bases and J by 6 bases, with 5 bases left in between. The CDR3 length is 12 residues. Germline V gene lookup returns CDR1 LNHDA and CDR2 SQIVND (reference sequence). The CDR3 coding sequence is TGTGCCAGTAGTATATACTTCAATGAGCAGTTCTTC. It yields the protein CASSIYFNEQFF.

For the CDR3, the DNA is TGTGCCACCAGCCTTGGGACAGGGGATTCACCCCTCCACTTT. It codes for CATSLGTGDSPLHF. V and J are TRBV15 and TRBJ1-6; TRBD1 matches 10 bases. Unmatched junction bases numbered 3, after V lost 5 bases and J lost 8 bases. This CDR3 comprises 14 residues. Per the germline V gene, CDR1 is LNHNV and CDR2 is YYDKDF (reference sequence).

The chain joins TRBV29-1 to TRBJ1-1; tentatively, D is TRBD1 (5 bases). Germline CDR1 reads SQVTM; CDR2 reads ANQGSEA. V lost 7 bases, J lost 3 bases, and 15 bases lay in between. This CDR3 contains 13 residues. The CDR3: CSGSAGAHTEAFF. The CDR3 DNA sequence: TGCAGCGGATCCGCTGGGGCGCACACTGAAGCTTTCTTT.

J is TRBJ1-3 and V is TRBV3-1 (or the pseudogene TRBV3-2), with D possibly matching TRBD1 (6 bases). Germline-derived CDR1 and CDR2 are LGHDT and YNNKEL (reference sequence). The CDR3 runs 15 residues. With 1 base removed from V and 4 bases from J, the gap between germline ends came to 11 bases. Here the CDR3 DNA reads TGTGCCAGCAGCCAAGCTACAGGGTTAGGAAACACCATATATTTT. It is translated as CASSQATGLGNTIYF.

The chain has TRBV20-1 and TRBJ2-3, with 12 bases fitting TRBD2. Germline V gives CDR1 DFQATT, CDR2 SNEGSKA (reference sequence). Losses at the gene ends were 3 bases for V and 0 bases for J; bases not matched to a gene: 7. There are 17 residues in the CDR3. CDR3 protein: CSASGLAGGISTDTQYF. The DNA of the CDR3 is TGCAGTGCTAGTGGGCTAGCGGGGGGGATAAGCACAGATACGCAGTATTTT.

CDR3 loop: CASSPTAGGTGRTQYF. CDR3 nucleotides: TGTGCCAGCTCACCGACCGCGGGGGGTACAGGACGGACGCAGTATTTT. This chain links TRBV18 with TRBJ2-3, with TRBD2 matching over 8 bases. The CDR3 consists of 16 residues. J lost 9 bases, V lost 3 bases, and 14 bases had no gene match. Looked up from germline, CDR1 is KGHSH and CDR2 is LQKENI.